These 16 T cell receptor beta chains were sequenced from one sample in a study of blood T cells in healthy people across ages. PCR was performed a second time for about 7 to 12 cycles using a sample-barcoded 5' primer and a J-beta primer mix. In TCRdb, the 5' RACE reads were re-called with MiXCR into one record per CDR3 protein. The data contain 1,100,000 or so distinct CDR3 sequences, 40% to 45% of them singletons. Sequences were obtained from blood. These TCRs come from a woman aged 60-70 years in good health.

This clonotype was detected many times. The J gene is TRBJ2-7, the V gene TRBV7-2; D possibly corresponds to TRBD2 (5 bases). The CDR3 has 16 residues. Trimming cost V 0 bases and J 3 bases, with 15 bases left between them. Germline V gene lookup returns CDR1 SGHTA and CDR2 FQGNSA. CDR3 bases: TGTGCCAGCAGCTTAGCATCAGCGGCCGACATCTACGAGCAGTACTTC. Translating gives CASSLASAADIYEQYF.

This clonotype has more than one count but fewer than ten. J is TRBJ2-7 and V is TRBV20-1; D ambiguous. This CDR3 is 16 amino acids long. V was trimmed by 1 base and J by 3 bases, leaving 19 bases between them. Germline V gene data show CDR1 as DFQATT and CDR2 as SNEGSKA (reference sequence). CDR3 nucleotides: TGCAGTGCTAGAGCCCTAGGCCCCTTTTGGGACTACGAGCAGTACTTC. Its translation is CSARALGPFWDYEQYF.

This clonotype was seen only a few times. CDR3 region: CASSRGLWEKLFF. The CDR3, as DNA: TGTGCCAGCAGCCGGGGATTGTGGGAAAAACTGTTTTTT. The chain joins TRBV2 to TRBJ1-4, with unresolved D. The CDR3 is made up of 13 amino acids. Looked up from germline, CDR1 is SNHLY and CDR2 is FYNNEI. Deletions cut 6 bases from V and 8 bases from J, with 13 bases between.

The chain uses TRBV5-5 and TRBJ2-7, with 7 bases matching TRBD1. Germline V CDR1 and CDR2: SGHKS, YYEKEE (reference sequence). V trimming: 0 bases; J trimming: 2 bases; junction bases outside the gene matches: 5. This CDR3 contains 15 residues. The CDR3 sequence: CASSLAGGLAYEQYF. DNA for the CDR3: TGTGCCAGCAGCTTGGCAGGGGGTTTAGCCTACGAGCAGTACTTC.

This rearrangement joins TRBV5-1 to TRBJ1-1; D is perhaps TRBD1 (5 bases). Germline loops: CDR1 SGHRS, CDR2 YFSETQ. Deletions cut 1 base from V and 4 bases from J, with 11 bases between. This CDR3 comprises 14 residues. The CDR3 coding sequence is TGCGCCAGCAGCTTGACAGGAAGGAGCACTGAAGCTTTCTTT. The encoded protein is CASSLTGRSTEAFF.

This sequence joins TRBV12-3 or TRBV12-4 and TRBJ1-5; D is unclear. The CDR3 loop spans 15 amino acids. Trimming left V 3 bases short and J 2 bases short, with 11 bases between. The CDR3 sequence is CASSFGLWGNQPQHF. The DNA of the CDR3 is TGTGCCAGCAGTTTTGGGCTTTGGGGCAATCAGCCCCAGCATTTT.

This rearrangement joins TRBV3-1 to TRBJ1-2, with TRBD1 as a possible D gene (6 bases). Germline lookup yields CDR1 LGHDT and CDR2 YNNKEL (reference sequence). V shed 2 bases and J shed 8 bases, with 15 bases lying between them. The CDR3 consists of 14 residues. CDR3 loop: CASSQRGDSIGYTF. DNA of the CDR3: TGTGCCAGCAGCCAAAGGGGGGATTCGATCGGCTACACCTTC. Looking up the rest from reference TRBV3-1 and TRBJ1-2 gives the full variable domain: DTAVSQTPKYLVTQMGNDKSIKCEQNLGHDTMYWYKQDSKKFLKIMFSYNNKELIINETVPNRFSPKSPDKAHLNLHINSLELGDSAVYFCASSQRGDSIGYTFGSGTRLTVV.

This chain uses TRBV4-1 with TRBJ2-7, with 7 bases matching TRBD1. CDR3 length: 14 amino acids. Trimming removed 1 base from V and 1 base from J; junction bases left unmatched: 1. CDR1 MGHRA and CDR2 YSYEKL come from the germline V gene. The CDR3 DNA reads TGCGCCAGCAGCCAAGTCAGGGGGTCCTACGAGCAGTACTTC. Encoded protein: CASSQVRGSYEQYF.

The chain couples TRBV2 to TRBJ2-5, with 7 bases matching TRBD1. The germline V gene encodes CDR1 SNHLY and CDR2 FYNNEI. The CDR3 runs 13 residues. Trimming at V came to 7 bases and at J to 2 bases, leaving 4 bases not matched to a gene. The CDR3 DNA sequence: TGTGCCAGCACCTTGGACAGGCAAGAGACCCAGTACTTC. It translates to CASTLDRQETQYF.

V is TRBV2 and J is TRBJ2-7; 9 bases are a match to TRBD2. This CDR3 region has 16 residues. V lost 2 bases and J lost 3; bases outside the gene matches: 8. CDR1 and CDR2 from the germline V gene are SNHLY and FYNNEI. CDR3 nucleotide sequence: TGTGCCAGCAGTGAATGGGGCGGGGGGGGAGGCTACGAGCAGTACTTC. Encoded protein: CASSEWGGGGGYEQYF.

In this sample, this clonotype turned up a few times. The chain employs TRBV7-9 and TRBJ2-6; 11 bases are a match to TRBD1. This CDR3 comprises 18 residues. Trimming cost V 5 bases and J 0 bases; bases outside gene matches: 6. Looked up from germline, CDR1 is SEHNR and CDR2 is FQNEAQ (reference sequence). The CDR3 DNA follows: TGTGCCAGCAGCCCCGGGACAGGGGGTATCTCTGGGGCCAACGTCCTGACTTTC. It translates to CASSPGTGGISGANVLTF.

The chain carries TRBV20-1 and TRBJ2-1; possible D gene TRBD1, 6 bases. Germline V gives CDR1 DFQATT, CDR2 SNEGSKA (reference sequence). The CDR3 is 15 residues long. V was trimmed by 5 bases and J by 0 bases, leaving 14 bases between them. The CDR3 loop reads CSAGALGGSYNEQFF. CDR3 nucleotide sequence: TGCAGTGCTGGGGCCCTAGGGGGCTCCTACAATGAGCAGTTCTTC.

This clonotype was recorded once. The junction departs from germline at one end; a sequencing error may be responsible. The V gene is TRBV20-1, the J gene TRBJ2-1, with D maybe TRBD2 (7 bases). CDR1 is DFQATT, CDR2 SNEGSKA, per germline (reference sequence). The CDR3 length is 14 residues. The CDR3 DNA reads as TGCAGTGCTGGAGACGGGGGGCCCTACAATGAGCAGTTCTTC. Protein sequence: CSAGDGGPYNEQFF.

This clonotype was observed a single time. Here the CDR3 reads CASSQDHTTYYEQYF. In nucleotides, the CDR3 is TGTGCCAGCAGCCAAGATCACACCACCTACTACGAGCAGTACTTC. The rearrangement uses TRBV3-1 and TRBJ2-7; D uncertain. V dropped 0 bases and J dropped 3 bases, with 12 bases sitting between them. CDR1 is LGHDT and CDR2 is YNNKEL in the germline V gene (reference sequence). The CDR3 sequence is 15 residues long.

This clonotype was seen a handful of times. V gene TRBV4-1 combines with J gene TRBJ2-1; maybe TRBD2 (6 bases). The germline V gene encodes CDR1 MGHRA and CDR2 YSYEKL. V dropped 1 base and J dropped 0 bases, with 10 bases sitting between them. The CDR3 has 16 residues. CDR3 sequence: CASSQGGLSSYNEQFF. The DNA of the CDR3 is TGCGCCAGCAGCCAAGGGGGACTTAGCTCCTACAATGAGCAGTTCTTC.

CDR3 in amino acids: CASSRQVIALTYEQYF. CDR3 in DNA: TGTGCCAGCAGTCGCCAGGTGATAGCGCTCACCTACGAGCAGTACTTC. The chain joins TRBV12-3 or TRBV12-4 to TRBJ2-7, with a weak D call TRBD2 (5 bases). The V gene lost 5 bases and the J gene lost 2 bases, with 19 bases spanning the gap. This CDR3 contains 16 residues.